The clone carrying this T cell receptor (beta chain) has a count of ten or more. This sample was taken from a study of T cell repertoires in cytomegalovirus infection. TCRdb passed the reads through MiXCR, listing each CDR3 protein once. Of hundreds of thousands of distinct CDR3 sequences in the sample, around 10% were seen once. Sample: PBMCs. The receptor comes from a human donor in good health (CMV status not recorded). Some clones in this sample may be carry-over from other donors' samples.

CDR3: CASSRIPGLAVLTYEQYV. CDR3 nucleotide sequence: TGTGCCAGCAGTCGAATCCCGGGACTAGCGGTTCTTACCTACGAGCAGTACGTC. V usage is TRBV28 and J usage is TRBJ2-7; 11 bases are shared with TRBD2. Germline V CDR1 and CDR2: MDHEN, SYDVKM. V was pared by 5 bases and J by 2 bases, with 14 bases of the junction left unmatched. The CDR3 length is 18 residues.